Each of the 29 T cell receptor beta chains below was sequenced from the same sample in a study of long-term antiretroviral therapy in people with HIV. The run of the v3.0 immunoSEQ assay was at survey level. The protocol was immunoSEQ multiplex PCR, while the TCRdb copy is restricted to in-frame clones and leaves out a portion. The repertoire holds 13,000 to 15,000 clones, with 76% as singletons. The sample was unsorted PBMCs, taken 3.1 years after starting antiretroviral therapy. These receptors were collected from a man between 40 and 49 years old with HIV.

This chain joins TRBV18 and TRBJ2-2; D uncertain. CDR1 and CDR2 (germline): KGHSH, LQKENI. Trimming took 2 bases from V and 0 from J, leaving 7 bases between them. The CDR3 consists of 15 residues. The CDR3 loop reads CASSPNTANTGELFF. The CDR3 DNA reads TGTGCCAGCTCACCAAACACAGCGAACACCGGGGAGCTGTTTTTT.

V is TRBV6-1 and J is TRBJ1-5; a possible D gene is TRBD1 (5 bases). The CDR3 is 14 residues long. Germline lookup yields CDR1 MNHNS and CDR2 SASEGT. V was cut by 6 bases and J by 0 bases, with 9 bases left in between. The CDR3 sequence is CASRTGYSNQPQHF. The CDR3 DNA reads as TGTGCCAGCAGAACAGGTTATAGCAATCAGCCCCAGCATTTT.

This sequence joins TRBV4-1 and TRBJ1-1, with unresolved D. This CDR3 is built from 13 residues. Germline assignment: CDR1 MGHRA and CDR2 YSYEKL. Trimming left V 5 bases short and J 1 base short, with 8 bases between. In DNA, the CDR3 is TGCGCCAGCAGCTACGGGCGGAACACTGAAGCTTTCTTT. This encodes CASSYGRNTEAFF.

The chain links TRBV6-5 to TRBJ2-2, with 11 positions matching TRBD2. Germline assignment: CDR1 MNHEY and CDR2 SVGAGI. This CDR3 spans 15 amino acids. Germline trimming cut 6 bases from V and 4 bases from J; bases unmatched to any gene: 4. The CDR3 DNA follows: TGTGCCAGCAGAGCTAGCGGGGGGCTCACCGGGGAGCTGTTTTTT. It translates to CASRASGGLTGELFF.

This clone was seen only a few times. This chain connects TRBV7-9 to TRBJ2-7, with 10 bases identical to TRBD1. This CDR3 contains 15 residues. Germline CDR1 is SEHNR and CDR2 is FQNEAQ (reference sequence). The trim removed 4 bases at V and 7 bases at J, leaving 10 bases unmatched. CDR3 nucleotides: TGTGCCAGCAGCTCCGCCGGGACAGGGGCGAGTGAGCAGTACTTC. It encodes CASSSAGTGASEQYF.

V is TRBV7-2 and J is TRBJ2-7, with TRBD1 matching 9 bases. Germline-derived CDR1 and CDR2 are SGHTA and FQGNSA. V trimming: 5 bases; J trimming: 3 bases; junction bases outside the gene matches: 5. The CDR3 length is 14 residues. Written as DNA, the CDR3 is TGTGCCAGCAGCCCTTGGACAGGGGACTACGAGCAGTACTTC. This codes for CASSPWTGDYEQYF.

J is TRBJ1-4 and V is TRBV5-1; weak D call: TRBD1 (5 bases). V was trimmed by 5 bases and J by 6 bases, leaving 14 bases between them. Per the germline V gene, CDR1 is SGHRS and CDR2 is YFSETQ. The CDR3 consists of 14 residues. The CDR3 bases are TGCGCCAGCAGTTATTTAGGGACCGATGAAAAACTGTTTTTT. Encoded protein: CASSYLGTDEKLFF. Together with reference TRBV5-1 and TRBJ1-4, the CDR3 gives the full variable domain: KAGVTQTPRYLIKTRGQQVTLSCSPISGHRSVSWYQQTPGQGLQFLFEYFSETQRNKGNFPGRFSGRQFSNSRSEMNVSTLELGDSALYLCASSYLGTDEKLFFGSGTQLSVL.

The rearrangement joins TRBV5-1 to TRBJ2-1; 11 bases are a match to TRBD2. The CDR3 runs 15 residues. Germline loops: CDR1 SGHRS, CDR2 YFSETQ. The junction had 6 bases not matched to a gene; V was cut back by 2 bases and J by 8 bases. CDR3 sequence: CASSFTSGGIDEQFF. The CDR3 coding sequence is TGCGCCAGCAGCTTTACTAGCGGGGGAATAGATGAGCAGTTCTTC.

This chain connects TRBV6-6 to TRBJ2-5; 7 nucleotides agree with TRBD1. This CDR3 is built from 14 residues. The J segment lost 2 bases and the V segment lost 6 bases, leaving 6 bases of the junction unmatched. Germline CDR1 MNHNY, CDR2 SVGAGI (reference sequence). CDR3 in DNA: TGTGCCAGCAGCCGACAGGGCGGACAAGAGACCCAGTACTTC. Its protein is CASSRQGGQETQYF.

The chain couples TRBV5-8 to TRBJ2-7; D ambiguous. Germline CDR1 and CDR2: SGHTS and YDEGEE. This CDR3 is 13 amino acids long. V lost 0 bases and J 7 bases, leaving 11 bases between the germline ends. For the CDR3, the DNA is TGTGCCAGCAGCTTGGCCTTCAGAGGAGAGCAGTACTTC. As protein: CASSLAFRGEQYF.

The rearrangement uses TRBV20-1 and TRBJ1-2; D possibly corresponds to TRBD1 (5 bases). CDR1 is DFQATT, CDR2 SNEGSKA, per germline (reference sequence). The CDR3 runs 11 residues. CDR3 coding DNA: TGCGGGGGTTCTGGGGGCTATGGCTACACCTTC. Translation gives CGGSGGYGYTF.

The chain links TRBV5-4 to TRBJ1-1, with 9 bases matching TRBD1. CDR1 and CDR2 from the germline V gene are SGHNT and YYREEE (reference sequence). Trimming at V came to 5 bases and at J to 7 bases, leaving 6 bases not matched to a gene. The CDR3 runs 13 residues. CDR3 nucleotide sequence: TGTGCCAGCAGACCGGGACAGGGATTTGAAGCTTTCTTT. Its protein is CASRPGQGFEAFF.

The chain couples TRBV5-1 to TRBJ2-7, with a tentative D call TRBD2 (6 bases). CDR3 length: 12 amino acids. Trimming stripped 4 bases from V and 4 bases from J, with 9 bases between. From germline, CDR1 is SGHRS and CDR2 YFSETQ. DNA for the CDR3: TGCGCCAGCAGCGGGGACTTTTACGAGCAGTACTTC. Translating gives CASSGDFYEQYF.

This clone was observed a handful of times. One end of the junction varies from germline; a read error may be responsible. The chain couples TRBV5-4 to TRBJ1-3; 7 bases line up with TRBD1. In germline, CDR1 is SGHNT, CDR2 YYREEE (reference sequence). The CDR3 sequence is 14 residues long. CDR3 DNA sequence: TGTGCCAGCAGCTTGGACCTCGGGACAGTAAACCTTTCTTTT. It is translated as CASSLDLGTVNLSF.

This clone is a singleton in its sample. The rearrangement links TRBV11-3 to TRBJ2-7; 9 bases are a match to TRBD1. Germline V gene lookup returns CDR1 SGHNT and CDR2 YENEEA. Trimming cost V 5 bases and J 5 bases; bases outside gene matches: 7. The length of the CDR3 is 14 residues. CDR3 protein: CASSTPGQGDEQYF. The CDR3 DNA reads as TGTGCCAGCAGCACGCCGGGACAGGGCGACGAGCAGTACTTC.

The chain couples TRBV5-5 to TRBJ1-1; TRBD1 might be the D (5 bases). The germline V and J ends were trimmed by 0 bases and 1 base, with 10 bases remaining between them. Germline CDR1 is SGHKS and CDR2 is YYEKEE (reference sequence). The CDR3 is 15 residues long. This CDR3 reads CASSLASRGNTEAFF. The CDR3 coding sequence is TGTGCCAGCAGCTTGGCAAGTAGGGGGAACACTGAAGCTTTCTTT.

The genes are TRBV6-5 and TRBJ2-7; D may be TRBD1 (7 bases). This CDR3 comprises 14 residues. Germline CDR1 is MNHEY and CDR2 is SVGAGI. The V end was cut by 4 bases, the J end by 3 bases, with 13 bases between. In nucleotides, the CDR3 is TGTGCCAGCAGTTCAGGGGGGCATCTCTACGAGCAGTACTTC. Encoded protein: CASSSGGHLYEQYF.

The chain uses TRBV9 and TRBJ2-5; D is possibly TRBD1 or TRBD2 (6 bases each). V lost 4 bases to trimming and J lost 1 base, with 17 bases between them. The CDR3 runs to 16 residues. The germline V gene has CDR1 SGDLS and CDR2 YYNGEE. CDR3 coding DNA: TGTGCCAGCAGCCCCTCTGGGGGGACAACCCAAGAGACCCAGTACTTC. Amino acid sequence: CASSPSGGTTQETQYF.

The V gene is TRBV11-2, the J gene TRBJ1-1; the D gene is possibly TRBD1 (5 bases). There are 13 residues in the CDR3. Per the germline V gene, CDR1 is SGHAT and CDR2 is FQNNGV. V lost 2 bases and J 4 bases, leaving 8 bases between the germline ends. CDR3 sequence reads: CASSLSRVTEAFF. The CDR3 coding sequence is TGTGCCAGCAGCTTAAGCAGGGTCACTGAAGCTTTCTTT.

V gene TRBV19 combines with J gene TRBJ1-2; D unclear. The CDR3 spans 15 residues. Germline-derived CDR1 and CDR2 are LNHDA and SQIVND (reference sequence). V lost 5 bases and J 0 bases, leaving 13 bases between the germline ends. The chain's CDR3 is CASSPLSGANYGYTF. The DNA of the CDR3 is TGTGCCAGTAGTCCTTTGTCGGGAGCTAACTATGGCTACACCTTC.

This chain joins TRBV9 and TRBJ2-7, with a tentative D call TRBD2 (6 bases). V was cut by 2 bases and J by 0 bases, with 9 bases left in between. The CDR3 covers 14 residues. Germline assignment: CDR1 SGDLS and CDR2 YYNGEE. Written as DNA, the CDR3 is TGTGCCAGCAGCGTTGGAGGGGTCTCCTACGAGCAGTACTTC. Translated: CASSVGGVSYEQYF.

V is TRBV7-9 and J is TRBJ1-4; a weak D match, TRBD1 (5 bases). Germline CDR1 reads SEHNR; CDR2 reads FQNEAQ (reference sequence). Trimming pared 3 bases from V and 0 bases from J, leaving 14 bases between. The CDR3 consists of 17 residues. Here the CDR3 DNA reads TGTGCCAGCAGCTTCCTTCGGGGGGATGCAACTAATGAAAAACTGTTTTTT. Encoded protein: CASSFLRGDATNEKLFF.

The count of this clone is one. The V gene is TRBV18, the J gene TRBJ2-7; D call uncertain. Between the trimmed V and J ends, which lost 3 bases and 5 bases, there was a span of 11 bases. CDR3 length equals 13 residues. CDR1 and CDR2 (germline): KGHSH, LQKENI. CDR3 sequence reads: CASSPVVLDEQYF. CDR3 DNA sequence: TGTGCCAGCTCACCCGTCGTTTTAGACGAGCAGTACTTC.

CDR3 sequence: CAWSVPGIQPQHF. In nucleotides, the CDR3 is TGTGCCTGGAGTGTACCGGGGATTCAGCCCCAGCATTTT. The chain has TRBV30 and TRBJ1-5, with D unresolved. V lost 0 bases and J 6 bases, leaving 9 bases between the germline ends. CDR3 length: 13 amino acids. CDR1 and CDR2 (germline): GTSNPN, SVGIG (reference sequence).

The rearrangement uses TRBV13 and TRBJ1-3, with 9 bases lining up with TRBD1. The CDR3 has 17 residues. Trimming cost V 5 bases and J 1 base; bases outside gene matches: 9. Germline loops: CDR1 PRHDT, CDR2 FYEKMQ (reference sequence). This CDR3 reads CASSTDGTGPSGNTIYF. In nucleotides, the CDR3 is TGTGCCAGCAGCACAGACGGGACAGGGCCTTCTGGAAACACCATATATTTT.

V and J are TRBV2 and TRBJ1-6; TRBD1 might be the D (5 bases). Deletions cut 3 bases from V and 7 bases from J, with 7 bases between. Germline V gene data show CDR1 as SNHLY and CDR2 as FYNNEI. The CDR3 loop spans 13 amino acids. The CDR3, as DNA: TGTGCCAGCAGTGACAGGGCAAATTCACCCCTCCACTTT. Residues: CASSDRANSPLHF.

V gene TRBV29-1 combines with J gene TRBJ2-2; D gene uncertain. Germline CDR1 and CDR2: SQVTM and ANQGSEA. V was clipped by 4 bases and J by 0 bases, with 9 bases between them. This CDR3 contains 14 residues. The CDR3, as DNA: TGCAGCGTTGTATCACCTACGAACACCGGGGAGCTGTTTTTT. Residues: CSVVSPTNTGELFF.

This clone is medium-sized by share. The chain has TRBV6-5 and TRBJ2-7; D may be TRBD1 (6 bases). The CDR3 totals 15 residues. The V gene lost 0 bases and the J gene lost 5 bases, with 14 bases spanning the gap. Germline CDR1 and CDR2: MNHEY and SVGAGI. This CDR3 is CASSYSMGAGNEQYF. The CDR3 DNA follows: TGTGCCAGCAGTTACTCGATGGGGGCAGGGAACGAGCAGTACTTC.

Written as DNA, the CDR3 is TGTGCCATCTCCTCCTCGGCAGGCCAAGAGACCCAGTACTTC. Translated, it gives CAISSSAGQETQYF. The rearrangement joins TRBV10-3 to TRBJ2-5; no clear D gene. The germline V gene has CDR1 ENHRY and CDR2 SYGVKD. With 8 bases removed from V and 1 base from J, the gap between germline ends came to 14 bases. This CDR3 has 14 amino acids.